This T cell receptor beta chain came from a study of shared clonotypes between healthy human individuals. Study outcomes and limitations: Non-shared clonotypes had lower generation probabilities than those shared by all four donors.

Concerning this clone: The antigen is undetermined.

V lost 4 bases and J 10 bases, leaving 19 bases between the germline ends. This CDR3 comprises 15 residues. Looked up from germline, CDR1 is LNHDA and CDR2 is SQIVND (reference sequence). The repertoire was sequenced with immunoSEQ multiplex PCR; TCRdb's copy has only in-frame clones and lacks some. Of about 2.4 million clones in the sample, over 85% were seen once. This receptor was identified in a man in his late teens or twenties in good health. Some clones in this sample may be carry-over from other donors' samples. The source material was naive CD4+ T cells from PBMCs. Subset here: CD45RA+ positively selected. The chain uses TRBV19 and TRBJ2-2; weak D call: TRBD1 (5 bases). CDR3 in DNA: TGTGCCAGTAGTAGTTTGGCAGGGCAACCGGCGGAGCTGTTTTTT. This encodes CASSSLAGQPAELFF.